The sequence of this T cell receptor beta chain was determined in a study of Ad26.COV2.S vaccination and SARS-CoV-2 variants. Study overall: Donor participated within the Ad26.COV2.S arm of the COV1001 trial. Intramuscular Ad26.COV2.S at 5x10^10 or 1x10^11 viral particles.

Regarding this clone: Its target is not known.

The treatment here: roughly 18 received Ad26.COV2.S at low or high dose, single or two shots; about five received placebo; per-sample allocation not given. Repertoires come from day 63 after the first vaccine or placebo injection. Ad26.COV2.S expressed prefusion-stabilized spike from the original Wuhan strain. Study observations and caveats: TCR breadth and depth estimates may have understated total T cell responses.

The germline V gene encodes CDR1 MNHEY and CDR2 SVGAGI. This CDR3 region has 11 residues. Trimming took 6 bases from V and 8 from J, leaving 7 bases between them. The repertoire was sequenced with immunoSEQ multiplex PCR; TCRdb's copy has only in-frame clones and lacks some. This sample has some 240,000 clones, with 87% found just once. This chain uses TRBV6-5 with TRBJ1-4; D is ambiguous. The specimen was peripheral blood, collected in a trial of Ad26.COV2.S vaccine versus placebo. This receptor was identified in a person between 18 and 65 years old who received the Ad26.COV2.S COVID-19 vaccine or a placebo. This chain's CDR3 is CASRGGEKLFF. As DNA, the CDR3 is TGTGCCAGCAGGGGTGGGGAAAAACTGTTTTTT.